This is a list of T cell receptor beta chains from one sample in a study of Ad26.COV2.S vaccination and SARS-CoV-2 variants. Sequencing used immunoSEQ multiplex PCR; TCRdb keeps in-frame clones, though not all of them. This table holds a few hundred thousand clones, around nine tenths found once. Sequencing used peripheral blood, obtained in a trial of Ad26.COV2.S vaccine versus placebo. All receptors come from a person between 18 and 60 years old who received the Ad26.COV2.S COVID-19 vaccine or a placebo. Both conserved end residues are part of each CDR3. Each record gives: D gene, clone size, V gene, J gene, CDR3 protein, CDR3 DNA. The D gene is left open where the match is weak. Some rows have no size entry. The others give once, few or many, or a class for an expanded clone.

-	-	TRBV5-6	TRBJ2-2	CASSLGGTGELFF	TGTGCCAGCAGCTTGGGAGGTACCGGGGAGCTGTTTTTT
TRBD2	-	TRBV5-6	TRBJ2-1	CASSLKTSGNNEQFF	TGTGCCAGCAGCTTAAAGACTAGCGGGAATAATGAGCAGTTCTTC
-	-	TRBV19	TRBJ2-7	CASSLGTDSYEQYF	TGTGCCAGTAGTCTAGGGACTGACTCCTACGAGCAGTACTTC
TRBD2	-	TRBV19	TRBJ2-1	CASSIPPIAGGSNEQFF	TGTGCCAGTAGTATACCCCCTATAGCGGGAGGGTCCAATGAGCAGTTCTTC
-	-	TRBV28	TRBJ2-7	CASSLISGLGTIYEQYF	TGTGCCAGCAGTTTGATCAGCGGGCTTGGCACGATCTACGAGCAGTACTTC
-	-	TRBV28	TRBJ1-5	CASSNGPQHF	TGTGCCAGCAGTAACGGGCCCCAGCATTTT
-	-	TRBV7-8	TRBJ1-1	CASSLVVRVNTEAFF	TGTGCCAGCAGCTTAGTTGTCAGGGTGAACACTGAAGCTTTCTTT
-	once	TRBV7-6	TRBJ1-5	CASSQDSNQPQHF	TGTGCCAGCAGCCAGGACAGCAATCAGCCCCAGCATTTT
TRBD1	once	TRBV6-5	TRBJ2-1	CASSKGQGYNEQFF	TGTGCCAGCAGTAAGGGACAGGGGTACAATGAGCAGTTCTTC
TRBD2	-	TRBV9	TRBJ2-1	CASSPRGGNLENEQFF	TGTGCCAGCAGCCCCCGGGGGGGTAACCTTGAAAATGAGCAGTTCTTC
-	few	TRBV4-1	TRBJ2-3	CASSQETDTQYF	TGCGCCAGCAGCCAAGAAACAGATACGCAGTATTTT
-	-	TRBV14	TRBJ2-1	CASSQELRQKNEQFF	TGTGCCAGCAGCCAAGAGTTACGGCAGAAGAATGAGCAGTTCTTC
TRBD1	-	TRBV5-4	TRBJ2-1	CASSLGVPGQGVRLFF	TGTGCCAGCAGCTTAGGCGTCCCGGGACAGGGAGTGAGGCTGTTCTTC
TRBD2	-	TRBV4-1	TRBJ2-1	CASSQGRAYEQFF	TGCGCCAGCAGCCAGGGGAGGGCCTATGAGCAGTTCTTC
-	-	TRBV6-1	TRBJ2-7	CASSETLGLSYEQYF	TGTGCCAGCAGTGAAACTCTAGGCTTATCCTACGAGCAGTACTTC
-	-	TRBV5-1	TRBJ1-6	CASSLGRGTYDSPLHF	TGCGCCAGCAGCTTGGGTCGTGGGACCTATGATTCACCCCTCCACTTT
-	-	TRBV7-9	TRBJ1-1	CASRSTGIGTEAFF	TGTGCCAGTCGGAGTACGGGGATTGGGACTGAAGCTTTCTTT
TRBD1	-	TRBV7-3	TRBJ1-5	CASRGQVEDQPQHF	TGTGCCAGCAGGGGACAGGTTGAAGATCAGCCCCAGCATTTT
-	-	TRBV2	TRBJ2-7	CASVAGRNYEQYF	TGTGCCAGCGTCGCGGGACGCAACTACGAGCAGTACTTC
TRBD1	-	TRBV28	TRBJ2-5	CASSFLQGAGETQYF	TGTGCCAGCAGTTTCCTACAGGGGGCCGGGGAGACCCAGTACTTC
-	-	TRBV27	TRBJ2-3	CASSLFSDSSSTDTQYF	TGTGCCAGCAGTTTATTCTCGGACAGTTCAAGCACAGATACGCAGTATTTT
TRBD1	-	TRBV5-5	TRBJ2-7	CASSLTGQGYEQYF	TGTGCCAGCAGCTTGACGGGACAGGGCTACGAGCAGTACTTC
-	-	TRBV7-9	TRBJ2-1	CASSLLNREYEQFF	TGTGCCAGCAGCTTATTAAACAGGGAGTATGAGCAGTTCTTC
-	-	TRBV2	TRBJ2-2	CASSDVAGGVF	TGTGCCAGCAGTGACGTTGCAGGCGGAGTTTTT
-	-	TRBV27	TRBJ2-7	CASSSPSRGSYEQYF	TGTGCCAGCAGTTCACCCTCCAGGGGCTCCTACGAGCAGTACTTC
-	-	TRBV5-1	TRBJ2-5	CASSSQQETQYF	TGCGCCAGCAGCTCACAACAAGAGACCCAGTACTTC
-	few	TRBV27	TRBJ2-7	CASSLSGTDEQYF	TGTGCCAGCAGTTTATCGGGGACGGACGAGCAGTACTTC
-	once	TRBV27	TRBJ1-1	CASSFHARVEAFF	TGTGCCAGCAGTTTCCATGCCAGGGTTGAAGCTTTCTTT
-	few	TRBV5-4	TRBJ1-6	CASSLVGTSNNSPLHF	TGTGCCAGCAGCTTGGTAGGGACAAGTAATAATTCACCCCTCCACTTT
TRBD2	once	TRBV20-1	TRBJ2-7	CSASPPSSGRENEQYF	TGCAGTGCTAGTCCCCCCTCTAGCGGGAGAGAAAACGAGCAGTACTTC
TRBD1	-	TRBV9	TRBJ2-1	CASSAGLGQGYTEQFF	TGTGCCAGCAGCGCGGGGTTGGGACAGGGGTATACTGAGCAGTTCTTC
-	-	TRBV6-2/TRBV6-3	TRBJ2-3	CASSYSPTDTQYF	TGTGCCAGCAGTTACTCGCCGACAGATACGCAGTATTTT
TRBD1	many	TRBV9	TRBJ2-2	CASSVSGQITGELFF	TGTGCCAGCAGCGTATCGGGACAGATCACCGGGGAGCTGTTTTTT
-	-	TRBV10-3	TRBJ2-7	CATMSGDYEQYF	TGTGCCACCATGTCAGGAGACTACGAGCAGTACTTC
TRBD1	once	TRBV5-6	TRBJ2-1	CASSFPDREAPTYEQFF	TGTGCCAGCAGCTTCCCGGACAGGGAGGCTCCAACCTATGAGCAGTTCTTC
-	few	TRBV7-2	TRBJ2-7	CASSSLRGYEQYF	TGTGCCAGCAGTAGCTTGAGGGGCTACGAGCAGTACTTC
-	-	TRBV21-1	TRBJ2-7	CASSWDRVYEQYF	TGTGCCAGCAGTTGGGACAGGGTTTACGAGCAGTACTTC
-	-	TRBV5-1	TRBJ2-1	CASSLGRGANNEQFF	TGCGCCAGCAGCTTGGGTAGGGGAGCGAACAATGAGCAGTTCTTC
-	-	TRBV12-3/TRBV12-4	TRBJ2-5	CASSFRDVETQYF	TGTGCCAGCAGTTTTCGCGATGTAGAGACCCAGTACTTC
-	-	TRBV4-3	TRBJ2-5	CASSQSRSGTQYF	TGCGCCAGCAGCCAAAGTAGGAGCGGGACCCAGTACTTC
-	-	TRBV6-6	TRBJ1-4	CASTDPEEGEKLFF	TGTGCCAGCACGGACCCCGAGGAAGGTGAAAAACTGTTTTTT
-	-	TRBV5-1	TRBJ1-1	CASSPGSLDTEAFF	TGCGCCAGCAGCCCTGGCTCGTTAGACACTGAAGCTTTCTTT
TRBD1	-	TRBV10-3	TRBJ2-5	CAIGRGQGAGETQYF	TGTGCCATCGGCCGCGGACAGGGGGCGGGAGAGACCCAGTACTTC
-	-	TRBV6-5	TRBJ2-1	CASSSRHLRGNEQFF	TGTGCCAGCAGTTCCCGCCATCTTAGAGGCAATGAGCAGTTCTTC
-	-	TRBV27	TRBJ1-3	CASSLNSGNTIYF	TGTGCCAGCAGTTTAAACTCTGGAAACACCATATATTTT
-	-	TRBV19	TRBJ1-4	CASSTGRVYNEKLFF	TGTGCCAGTAGTACCGGGAGGGTTTATAATGAAAAACTGTTTTTT
TRBD1	-	TRBV5-5	TRBJ1-6	CASSPGTGENSPLHF	TGTGCCAGCAGCCCCGGGACAGGGGAAAACTCACCCCTCCACTTT
-	-	TRBV9	TRBJ2-4	CASSPGGGAGKNIQYF	TGTGCCAGCAGCCCAGGAGGGGGCGCAGGCAAAAACATTCAGTACTTC
-	-	TRBV9	TRBJ1-1	CASSPEGFGSTEAFF	TGTGCCAGCAGCCCAGAGGGCTTCGGGAGCACTGAAGCTTTCTTT
-	-	TRBV7-2	TRBJ1-2	CASSFQMAVGYTF	TGTGCCAGCAGCTTCCAAATGGCAGTTGGCTACACCTTC
TRBD2	once	TRBV7-2	TRBJ2-7	CASSFLPGLAGVPYEQYF	TGTGCCAGCAGCTTCTTACCCGGACTAGCGGGAGTACCCTACGAGCAGTACTTC
-	few	TRBV9	TRBJ1-4	CASSVMGALGEKLFF	TGTGCCAGCAGCGTGATGGGGGCCTTAGGTGAAAAACTGTTTTTT
TRBD1	-	TRBV18	TRBJ2-1	CASSPPGGTDNEQFF	TGTGCCAGCTCACCCCCAGGGGGCACTGACAATGAGCAGTTCTTC
TRBD2	once	TRBV10-1	TRBJ2-1	CASSVSGNNYNEQFF	TGCGCCAGCAGCGTAAGCGGGAATAACTACAATGAGCAGTTCTTC